This T cell receptor (beta chain) was profiled in a study of OX40 agonist ivuxolimab in advanced cancers. This clone was counted once. Here immunoSEQ multiplex PCR was the method, and the copy in TCRdb shows in-frame clones only, minus some. Here the sample spans about 69,000 clones, about nine tenths being singletons. Per germline, CDR1 SNHLY and CDR2 FYNNEI. This CDR3 is built from 12 residues. Trimming removed 3 bases from V and 4 bases from J, with 7 bases in between. This chain links TRBV2 with TRBJ2-7; perhaps TRBD2 as D (5 bases). Source: CD4+ or CD8+ T cells sorted from blood, taken in a trial of the OX40 agonist ivuxolimab. The source is an adult with an advanced solid tumor such as melanoma, head and neck, liver or kidney cancer. The CDR3 protein is CASSETGYEQYF. The CDR3 coding sequence is TGTGCCAGCAGTGAGACGGGGTACGAGCAGTACTTC.